The clone carrying this T cell receptor (beta chain) was picked up a small number of times. Its antigen remains unknown. The source of the sample is a study of T cell repertoires in cytomegalovirus infection. At the level of the study: Indications of both CMV infection and matching HLA type were provided by public TCR beta signatures. Study findings and constraints: Summed public TCR beta family frequency identified CMV carriers bearing the relevant HLA. HLA-C-restricted CMV-specific TCR beta clonotypes were dominant in the ex vivo response.

The CDR3 is 13 residues long. CDR1 is SGHAT, CDR2 FQDESV, per germline (reference sequence). V lost 4 bases and J lost 10; bases outside the gene matches: 0. TCRdb called the reads again in MiXCR, with one record for every CDR3 protein. The sample consists of 200,000 or so distinct CDR3 sequences, under 30% of them appearing once. The chain couples TRBV11-1 to TRBJ1-6, with 11 positions matching TRBD1. Sequencing input: PBMCs. This receptor was taken from a human donor in good health (CMV status not recorded). Some clones in this sample may be carry-over from other donors' samples. The CDR3, as DNA: TGTGCCAGCAGCTGGACAGGGGGCTCACCCCTCCACTTT. Encoded protein: CASSWTGGSPLHF.